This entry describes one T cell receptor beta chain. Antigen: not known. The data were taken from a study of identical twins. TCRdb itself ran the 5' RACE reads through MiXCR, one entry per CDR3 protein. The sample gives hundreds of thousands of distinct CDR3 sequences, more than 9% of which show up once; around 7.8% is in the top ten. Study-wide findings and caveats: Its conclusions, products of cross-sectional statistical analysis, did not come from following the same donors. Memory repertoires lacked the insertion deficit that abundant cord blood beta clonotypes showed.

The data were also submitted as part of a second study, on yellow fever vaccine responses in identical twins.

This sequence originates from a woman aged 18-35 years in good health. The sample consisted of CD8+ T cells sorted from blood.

The CDR3 sequence: CASKRGTTGELFF. DNA for the CDR3: TGTGCCAGTAAACGCGGAACAACCGGGGAGCTGTTTTTT. The V call is TRBV9, the J call TRBJ2-2; D gene unclear. The CDR3 runs 13 residues. Trimming pared 8 bases from V and 5 bases from J, leaving 13 bases between. CDR1 and CDR2 from the germline V gene are SGDLS and YYNGEE.